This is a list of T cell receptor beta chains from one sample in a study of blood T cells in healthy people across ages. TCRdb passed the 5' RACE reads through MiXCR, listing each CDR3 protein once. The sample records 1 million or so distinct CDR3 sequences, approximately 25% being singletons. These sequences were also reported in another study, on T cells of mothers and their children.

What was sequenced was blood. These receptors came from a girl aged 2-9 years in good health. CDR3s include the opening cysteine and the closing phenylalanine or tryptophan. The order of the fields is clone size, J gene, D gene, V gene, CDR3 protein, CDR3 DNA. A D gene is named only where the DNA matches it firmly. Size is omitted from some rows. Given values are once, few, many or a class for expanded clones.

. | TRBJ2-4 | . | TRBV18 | CASSPVGPLAKNIQYF | TGTGCCAGCTCACCAGTCGGACCGTTAGCCAAAAACATTCAGTACTTC
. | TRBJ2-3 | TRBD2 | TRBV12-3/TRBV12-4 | CASSRSGARTDTQYF | TGTGCCAGCAGTCGTAGCGGGGCCCGCACAGATACGCAGTATTTT
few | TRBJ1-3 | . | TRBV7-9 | CASSLVSLSSGNTIYF | TGTGCCAGCAGCTTAGTATCCCTCTCCTCTGGAAACACCATATATTTT
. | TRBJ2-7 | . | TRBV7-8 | CASSKGTSRYEQYF | TGTGCCAGCAGCAAGGGGACTTCTCGCTACGAGCAGTACTTC
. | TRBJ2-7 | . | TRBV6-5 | CASSYDRTYEQYF | TGTGCCAGCAGTTACGACAGAACCTACGAGCAGTACTTC
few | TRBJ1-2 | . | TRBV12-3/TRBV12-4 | CASSSNIQGRGEYGYTF | TGTGCCAGCAGTTCAAACATACAGGGAAGAGGGGAGTATGGCTACACCTTC
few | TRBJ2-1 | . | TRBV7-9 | CASSLVLEDEQFF | TGTGCCAGCAGCTTAGTCCTTGAGGATGAGCAGTTCTTC
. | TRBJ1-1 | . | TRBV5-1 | CASSLGVGRTEAFF | TGCGCCAGCAGCTTGGGGGTAGGTAGAACTGAAGCTTTCTTT
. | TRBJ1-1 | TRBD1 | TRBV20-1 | CSAEDRQRAEAFF | TGCAGTGCTGAGGACAGGCAGCGGGCTGAAGCTTTCTTT
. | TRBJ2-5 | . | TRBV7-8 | CASSPGYGAASAMGAETQYF | TGTGCCAGCAGCCCGGGTTATGGGGCGGCTAGCGCAATGGGGGCGGAGACCCAGTACTTC
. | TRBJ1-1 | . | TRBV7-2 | CASSLSNARAIVVTEAFF | TGTGCCAGCAGCTTAAGTAACGCAAGGGCCATAGTCGTCACTGAAGCTTTCTTT
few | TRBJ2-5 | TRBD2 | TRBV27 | CASSSHWGGGKETQYF | TGTGCCAGCAGTTCCCACTGGGGCGGGGGAAAAGAGACCCAGTACTTC
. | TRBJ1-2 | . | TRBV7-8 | CASSPDRQGFYGYTF | TGTGCCAGCAGCCCCGACAGGCAGGGATTCTATGGCTACACCTTC
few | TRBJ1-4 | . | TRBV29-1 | CSVGGQGSEKLFF | TGCAGCGTTGGTGGGCAGGGGTCTGAAAAACTGTTTTTT
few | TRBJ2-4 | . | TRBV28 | CASSGGLSNIQYF | TGTGCCAGCAGCGGGGGACTGTCGAACATTCAGTACTTC
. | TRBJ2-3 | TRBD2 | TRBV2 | CASSRLAGVDTQYF | TGTGCCAGCAGTCGCCTAGCGGGAGTGGATACGCAGTATTTT
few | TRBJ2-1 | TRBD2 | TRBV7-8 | CASSLDGLAGAYNEQFF | TGTGCCAGCAGCTTAGACGGACTAGCGGGAGCCTACAATGAGCAGTTCTTC
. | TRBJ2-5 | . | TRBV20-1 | CSARGEEETQYF | TGCAGTGCTAGAGGGGAAGAAGAGACCCAGTACTTC